A selection of T cell receptor beta chains follows, all from one sample in a study of T cell responses to AZD1222 COVID-19 vaccine. Assay used: immunoSEQ multiplex PCR; TCRdb lists only in-frame clones, some missing. The profile shows around 100,000 clones, more than 70% of them singletons. Specimen: peripheral blood, collected on day 0 of MenACWY control vaccination. All receptors come from an adult in good health. CDR3s include the opening cysteine and the closing phenylalanine or tryptophan. Rows may omit the clone size; those that give it use once, few, many or a size class.

v_gene,abundance,CDR3aa
TRBV11-2,once,CASSRGDEQFF
TRBV7-6,NA,CASSPTGEGPNQPQHF
TRBV7-2,NA,CASSLEGVGNTIYF
TRBV7-9,NA,CASSLGPGGTQYF
TRBV6-5,NA,CASSNTRGVGGYTF
TRBV12-3/TRBV12-4,NA,CASRRDSGNTIYF
TRBV9,NA,CASSTRGRETQYF
TRBV3-1/TRBV3-2,many,CASSQDAGRESEQYF
TRBV29-1,NA,CSAGQGIDEQYF
TRBV10-3,NA,CAISDTPHEQYF
TRBV3-1/TRBV3-2,NA,CASSQIRAESETQYF
TRBV24-1,NA,CATSDLDRANGELFF
TRBV4-3,NA,CASSQENEQFF
TRBV3-1/TRBV3-2,NA,CASSQLPKGPYEQYF
TRBV2,NA,CASPRAGEQYF
TRBV2,NA,CASSRGQGGNQPQHF
TRBV7-2,NA,CASSLPGGAGELFF
TRBV3-1/TRBV3-2,NA,CASSPRVVTGELFF
TRBV9,once,CASSATNEAYEQYF
TRBV18,NA,CASSPGTAEGEQYF
TRBV13,NA,CASSSGLAGKPDTQYF
TRBV24-1,few,CATSDSHGYGYTF
TRBV5-4,NA,CASSFRGGFVYGYTF
TRBV30,once,CAWSLEFNENEQFF
TRBV4-3,NA,CASSQTSWATEAFF
TRBV4-1,NA,CASSQGQGVNTGELFF
TRBV29-1,NA,CSVEDGPAGWEAFF
TRBV7-2,NA,CASSLVGEQYF
TRBV6-2/TRBV6-3,NA,CASSYRSLDTQYF
TRBV30,once,CAWSSAGAYEQYF
TRBV5-1,NA,CASSLFRDGNSPLHF
TRBV18,NA,CASSPRQPNTGELFF
TRBV6-5,NA,CASSYPPIIDTQYF
TRBV30,NA,CAWSVISYGYTF
TRBV5-4,NA,CASSALSAEAFF
TRBV28,NA,CASSQTISANYGYTF
TRBV9,NA,CASSLGLAGETQYF
TRBV28,NA,CASSLGTGAIGELFF
TRBV15,NA,CATSRDLAGGHEQFF
TRBV30,NA,CAWSVPGVSYGYTF
TRBV18,NA,CASSPRPTGVEGSTANYGYTF
TRBV6-9,NA,CASSYGGSTDTQYF
TRBV5-1,NA,CASSLQAGSQETQYF
TRBV2,few,CASSEGGAPNTEAFF
TRBV2,NA,CASSDRSGADTQYF
TRBV9,NA,CASSRGQGVPMNTEAFF